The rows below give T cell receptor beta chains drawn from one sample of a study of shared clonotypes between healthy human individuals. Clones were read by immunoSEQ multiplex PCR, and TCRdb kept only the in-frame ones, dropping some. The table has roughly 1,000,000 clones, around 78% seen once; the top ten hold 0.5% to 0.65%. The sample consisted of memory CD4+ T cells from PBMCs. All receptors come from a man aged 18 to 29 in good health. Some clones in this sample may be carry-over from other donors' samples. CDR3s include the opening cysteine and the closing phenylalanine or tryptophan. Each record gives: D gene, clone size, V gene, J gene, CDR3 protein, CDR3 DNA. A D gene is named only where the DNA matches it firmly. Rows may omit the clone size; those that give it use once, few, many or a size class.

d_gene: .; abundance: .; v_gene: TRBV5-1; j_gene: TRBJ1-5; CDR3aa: CASSFGAGTPVVAQHF; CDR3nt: TGCGCCAGCAGCTTCGGGGCCGGGACTCCCGTCGTGGCCCAGCATTTT
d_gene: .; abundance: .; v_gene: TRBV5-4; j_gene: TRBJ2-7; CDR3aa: CASSLEGLSREIIHEQYF; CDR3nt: TGTGCCAGCAGCTTGGAAGGACTATCAAGAGAGATAATCCACGAGCAGTACTTC
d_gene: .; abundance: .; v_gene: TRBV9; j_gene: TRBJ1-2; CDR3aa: CASSVGWGSGYTF; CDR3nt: TGTGCCAGCAGCGTAGGATGGGGGAGCGGCTACACCTTC
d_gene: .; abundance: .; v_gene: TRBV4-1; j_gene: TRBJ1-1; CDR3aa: CASSLEEGRTEAFF; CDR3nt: TGCGCCAGCAGCCTAGAGGAAGGTCGCACTGAAGCTTTCTTT
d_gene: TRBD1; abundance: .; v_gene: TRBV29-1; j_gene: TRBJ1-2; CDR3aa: CSAHPGTGHLYGYTF; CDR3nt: TGCAGCGCCCATCCCGGGACAGGGCACCTCTATGGCTACACCTTC
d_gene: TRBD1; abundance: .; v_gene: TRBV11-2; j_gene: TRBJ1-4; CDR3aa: CASSPNGGTGAEKLFF; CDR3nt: TGTGCCAGCTCCCCAAACGGTGGGACAGGGGCCGAAAAACTGTTTTTT
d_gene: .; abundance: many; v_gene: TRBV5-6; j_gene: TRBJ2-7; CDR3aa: CASSSAGIYEQYF; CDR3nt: TGTGCCAGCAGCTCCGCAGGGATTTACGAGCAGTACTTC
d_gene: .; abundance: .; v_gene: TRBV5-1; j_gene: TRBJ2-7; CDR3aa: CASSSTEYEQYF; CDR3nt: TGCGCCAGCAGCTCGACAGAGTACGAGCAGTACTTC
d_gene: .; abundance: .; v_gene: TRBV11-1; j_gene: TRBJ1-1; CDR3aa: CASSSPGGADGTEAFF; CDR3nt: TGTGCCAGCAGCTCCCCGGGCGGGGCTGATGGCACTGAAGCTTTCTTT
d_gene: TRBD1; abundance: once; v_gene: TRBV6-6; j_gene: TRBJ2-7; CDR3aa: CASSLSGQITYEQYF; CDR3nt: TGTGCCAGCAGTCTATCGGGACAGATTACCTACGAGCAGTACTTC
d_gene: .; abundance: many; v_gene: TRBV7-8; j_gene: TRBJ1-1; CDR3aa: CASSYIGANTEAFF; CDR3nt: TGTGCCAGCAGCTACATAGGGGCAAACACTGAAGCTTTCTTT
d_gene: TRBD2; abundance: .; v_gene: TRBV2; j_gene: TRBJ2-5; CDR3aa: CASSESLGRAVETQYF; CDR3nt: TGTGCCAGCAGTGAGAGCCTCGGGAGGGCCGTAGAGACCCAGTACTTC
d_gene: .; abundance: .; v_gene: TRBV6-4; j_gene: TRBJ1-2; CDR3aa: CASSLALPTKGYTF; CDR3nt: TGTGCCAGCAGTTTGGCACTCCCCACAAAAGGCTACACCTTC
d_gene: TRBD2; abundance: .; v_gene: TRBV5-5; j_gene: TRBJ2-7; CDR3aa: CASGLDYEQYF; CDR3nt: TGTGCCAGCGGACTAGACTACGAGCAGTACTTC
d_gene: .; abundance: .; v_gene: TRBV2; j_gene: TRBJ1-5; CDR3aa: CASGRVERQPQHF; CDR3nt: TGTGCCAGCGGGAGGGTTGAGAGACAGCCCCAGCATTTT
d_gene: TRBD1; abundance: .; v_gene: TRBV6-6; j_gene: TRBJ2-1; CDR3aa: CASRPGTDNEQFF; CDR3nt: TGTGCCAGCAGACCCGGGACAGACAATGAGCAGTTCTTC
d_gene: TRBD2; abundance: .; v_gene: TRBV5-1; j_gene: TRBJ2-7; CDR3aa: CASSPGTSGRFYEQYF; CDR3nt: TGCGCCAGCAGCCCCGGGACTAGCGGGAGATTCTACGAGCAGTACTTC
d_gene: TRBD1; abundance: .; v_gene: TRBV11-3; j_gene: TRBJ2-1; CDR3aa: CASSLAQGANNEQFF; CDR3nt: TGTGCCAGCAGCTTAGCTCAGGGGGCTAACAATGAGCAGTTCTTC
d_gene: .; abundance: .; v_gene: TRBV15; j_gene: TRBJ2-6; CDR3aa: CAITSGANVLTF; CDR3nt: TGTGCCATCACCTCTGGGGCCAACGTCCTGACTTTC
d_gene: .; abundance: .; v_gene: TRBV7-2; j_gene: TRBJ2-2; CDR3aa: CASSAGQSGTGELFF; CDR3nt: TGTGCCAGCAGCGCGGGACAGTCAGGCACCGGGGAGCTGTTTTTT
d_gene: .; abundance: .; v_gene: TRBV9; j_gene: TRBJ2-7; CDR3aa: CASSRTGQFYEQYF; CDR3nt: TGTGCCAGCAGCAGGACGGGACAATTCTACGAGCAGTACTTC
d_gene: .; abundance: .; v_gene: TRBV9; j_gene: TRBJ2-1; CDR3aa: CASSQNPGLRNEQFF; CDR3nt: TGTGCCAGCAGCCAGAACCCGGGACTCCGGAATGAGCAGTTCTTC
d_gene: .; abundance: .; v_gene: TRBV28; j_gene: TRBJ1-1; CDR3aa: CASSRSRATEAFF; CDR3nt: TGTGCCAGCAGTAGATCGAGGGCTACTGAAGCTTTCTTT
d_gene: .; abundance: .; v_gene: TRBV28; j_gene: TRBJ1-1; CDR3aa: CASTKENTEAFF; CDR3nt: TGTGCCAGCACTAAGGAGAACACTGAAGCTTTCTTT
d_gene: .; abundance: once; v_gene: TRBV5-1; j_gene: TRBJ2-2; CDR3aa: CASSFGGTNTGELFF; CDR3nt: TGCGCCAGCAGCTTCGGGGGCACGAACACCGGGGAGCTGTTTTTT
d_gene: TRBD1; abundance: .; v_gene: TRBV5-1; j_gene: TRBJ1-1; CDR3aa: CASSLVDRGNTEAFF; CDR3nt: TGCGCCAGCAGCTTGGTGGACAGGGGGAACACTGAAGCTTTCTTT
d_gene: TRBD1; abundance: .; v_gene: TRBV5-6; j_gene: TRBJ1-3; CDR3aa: CASSTPTGGGNTIYF; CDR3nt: TGTGCCAGCAGCACCCCGACAGGGGGAGGAAACACCATATATTTT
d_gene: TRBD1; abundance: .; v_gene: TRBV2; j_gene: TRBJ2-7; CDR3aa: CASTDRGQSYEQYF; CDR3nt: TGTGCCAGCACCGACAGGGGACAATCTTACGAGCAGTACTTC
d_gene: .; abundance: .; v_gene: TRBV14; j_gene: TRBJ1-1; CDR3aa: CASSQGSRTGEAFF; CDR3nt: TGTGCCAGCAGCCAAGGATCGAGGACGGGTGAAGCTTTCTTT
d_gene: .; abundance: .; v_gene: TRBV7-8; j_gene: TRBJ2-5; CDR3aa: CASSGERGWQETQYF; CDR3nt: TGTGCCAGCAGCGGGGAGAGGGGATGGCAAGAGACCCAGTACTTC
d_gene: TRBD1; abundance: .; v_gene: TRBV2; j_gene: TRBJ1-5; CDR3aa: CASKGTAVNQPQHF; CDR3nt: TGTGCCAGCAAGGGGACAGCAGTTAATCAGCCCCAGCATTTT
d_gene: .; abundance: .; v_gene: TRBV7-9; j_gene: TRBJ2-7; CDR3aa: CASSAPSYEQYF; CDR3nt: TGTGCCAGCAGCGCACCAAGTTACGAGCAGTACTTC
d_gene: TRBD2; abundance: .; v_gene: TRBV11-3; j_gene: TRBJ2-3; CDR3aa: CASTRGGGTDTQYF; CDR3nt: TGTGCCAGCACCCGGGGGGGTGGCACAGATACGCAGTATTTT
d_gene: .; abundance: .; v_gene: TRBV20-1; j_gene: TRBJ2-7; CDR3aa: CSARAHYEQYF; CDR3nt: TGCAGTGCTAGAGCCCACTACGAGCAGTACTTC
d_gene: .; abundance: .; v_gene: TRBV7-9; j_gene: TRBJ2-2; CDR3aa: CASSLRTPSNTGELFF; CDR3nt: TGTGCCAGCAGCTTGCGGACACCATCGAACACCGGGGAGCTGTTTTTT
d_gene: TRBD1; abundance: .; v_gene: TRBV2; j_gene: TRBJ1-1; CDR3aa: CASTLGQLNTEAFF; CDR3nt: TGTGCCAGCACCCTGGGACAGCTTAACACTGAAGCTTTCTTT
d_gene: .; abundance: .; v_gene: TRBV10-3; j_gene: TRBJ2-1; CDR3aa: CAISVDQLHNEQFF; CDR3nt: TGTGCCATCAGTGTGGACCAACTCCATAATGAGCAGTTCTTC
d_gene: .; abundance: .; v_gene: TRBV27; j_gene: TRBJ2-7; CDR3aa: CASRQVANLINSYEQYF; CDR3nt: TGTGCCAGCAGACAGGTCGCCAACCTGATAAACTCCTACGAGCAGTACTTC
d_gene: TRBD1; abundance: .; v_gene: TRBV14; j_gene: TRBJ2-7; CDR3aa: CASKPGRRTGGSYEQYF; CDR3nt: TGTGCCAGCAAACCCGGGAGAAGGACAGGGGGTTCCTACGAGCAGTACTTC
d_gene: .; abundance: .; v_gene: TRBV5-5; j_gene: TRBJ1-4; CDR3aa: CASSPHGGIATNEKLFF; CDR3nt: TGTGCCAGCAGCCCACATGGCGGGATTGCAACTAATGAAAAACTGTTTTTT
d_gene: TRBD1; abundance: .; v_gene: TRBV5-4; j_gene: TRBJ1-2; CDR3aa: CASSSPGQGYGYTF; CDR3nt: TGTGCCAGCAGCTCTCCGGGACAGGGCTATGGCTACACCTTC
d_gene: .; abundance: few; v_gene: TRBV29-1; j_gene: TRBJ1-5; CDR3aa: CSVGAGDQPQHF; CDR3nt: TGCAGCGTTGGAGCCGGGGATCAGCCCCAGCATTTT
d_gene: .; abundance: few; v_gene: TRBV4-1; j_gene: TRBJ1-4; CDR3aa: CASSRDTRGVNEKLFF; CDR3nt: TGCGCCAGCAGCCGCGACACGAGGGGTGTGAACGAAAAACTGTTTTTT
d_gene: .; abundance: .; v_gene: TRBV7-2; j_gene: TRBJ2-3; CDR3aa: CARGGSNPADTQYF; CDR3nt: TGTGCCAGGGGGGGCAGTAACCCAGCAGATACGCAGTATTTT
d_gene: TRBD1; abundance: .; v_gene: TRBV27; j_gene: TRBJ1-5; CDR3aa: CASRPSGQGLWPQHF; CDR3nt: TGTGCCAGCAGGCCCTCGGGACAGGGTCTTTGGCCCCAGCATTTT
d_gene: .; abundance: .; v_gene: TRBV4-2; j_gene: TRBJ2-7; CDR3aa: CASSRTSFYEQYF; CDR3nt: TGTGCCAGCAGCCGTACTAGTTTCTACGAGCAGTACTTC
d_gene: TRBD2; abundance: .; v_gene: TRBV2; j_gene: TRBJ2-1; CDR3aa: CASSEEAGGSYNEQFF; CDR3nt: TGTGCCAGCAGTGAAGAGGCGGGGGGCTCGTACAATGAGCAGTTCTTC
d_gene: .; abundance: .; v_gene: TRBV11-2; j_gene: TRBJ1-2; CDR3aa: CASSPVGGRPYGYTF; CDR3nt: TGTGCCAGCAGCCCAGTGGGGGGCAGGCCGTATGGCTACACCTTC
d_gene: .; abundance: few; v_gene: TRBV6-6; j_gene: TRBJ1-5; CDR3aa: CASTQSGTPNQPQHF; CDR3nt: TGTGCCAGCACCCAATCCGGGACACCAAATCAGCCCCAGCATTTT
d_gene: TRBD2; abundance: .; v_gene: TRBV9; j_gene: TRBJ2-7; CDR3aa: CASSSTRGGENEQYF; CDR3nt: TGTGCCAGCAGCTCAACCCGGGGAGGGGAGAACGAGCAGTACTTC
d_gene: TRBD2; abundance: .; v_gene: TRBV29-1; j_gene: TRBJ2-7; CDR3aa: CSVERLAGGEQYF; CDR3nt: TGCAGCGTTGAACGGCTAGCGGGGGGCGAGCAGTACTTC
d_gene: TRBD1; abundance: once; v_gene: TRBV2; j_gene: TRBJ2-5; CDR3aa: CASSQQGLRETQYF; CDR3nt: TGTGCCAGCAGCCAACAGGGGCTGAGGGAGACCCAGTACTTC